This entry lists 10 T cell receptor beta chains sequenced from one sample in a study of CD8 T cells in Susac syndrome (dated 2019 in TCRdb). Receptor amplification or capture employed the immunoSEQ multiplex PCR assay. RNA was extracted using the RNeasy kit, and roughly 0.5 to 1 ug of the RNA was reverse transcribed with random hexamers. TCRdb reprocessed the public reads (quality trimming at Q25 with fastp, clone calling with MiXCR) and kept in-frame beta chains. Every distinct CDR3 protein forms one entry, paired with its most common genes and DNA. The sample table contains roughly 190,000 distinct CDR3 sequences; only one count was recorded for roughly 90% of them. In total, the top ten clones hold approximately 0.09% of the sample. Specimen: CD4+ T cells from PBMCs. The source of these receptors is a human donor with Susac syndrome.

V gene TRBV19 combines with J gene TRBJ2-3; 7 positions agree with TRBD1. V lost 5 bases, J lost 1 base, and 6 bases stayed unmatched. This CDR3 spans 15 amino acids. Germline CDR1 is LNHDA and CDR2 is SQIVND (reference sequence). The DNA of the CDR3 is TGTGCCAGTAGTCCCGGGACAGCCGGCACAGATACGCAGTATTTT. Protein: CASSPGTAGTDTQYF.

The V call is TRBV5-1, the J call TRBJ2-2; TRBD2 might be the D (6 bases). This CDR3 region has 16 residues. V lost 6 bases and J 4 bases, leaving 19 bases between the germline ends. Germline V gene lookup returns CDR1 SGHRS and CDR2 YFSETQ. CDR3 loop: CASNLVGGALTGELFF. The CDR3 DNA follows: TGCGCCAGCAACCTGGTCGGAGGGGCCCTCACCGGGGAGCTGTTTTTT. Using reference TRBV5-1 and TRBJ2-2 for the parts outside the CDR3, the full variable domain is KAGVTQTPRYLIKTRGQQVTLSCSPISGHRSVSWYQQTPGQGLQFLFEYFSETQRNKGNFPGRFSGRQFSNSRSEMNVSTLELGDSALYLCASNLVGGALTGELFFGEGSRLTVL.

The chain couples TRBV2 to TRBJ1-1, with D hard to call. The CDR3 is 13 amino acids. Trimming removed 7 bases from V and 0 bases from J, with 9 bases in between. Germline-derived CDR1 and CDR2 are SNHLY and FYNNEI. The CDR3, as DNA: TGTGCCAGCACTACGATGATGAACACTGAAGCTTTCTTT. Encoded protein: CASTTMMNTEAFF.

This sequence joins TRBV10-3 and TRBJ1-5, with a possible D match to TRBD1 (5 bases). Germline CDR1 is ENHRY and CDR2 is SYGVKD. This CDR3 has 14 residues. V was shortened by 2 bases and J by 5 bases, with 10 bases between the two germline ends. CDR3 in amino acids: CAISEQGRDQPQHF. The CDR3 coding sequence is TGTGCCATCAGTGAGCAGGGTAGGGATCAGCCCCAGCATTTT.

The gene calls are TRBV7-9 and TRBJ2-3, with D possibly TRBD1 on 6 matching bases. V gave up 8 bases and J gave up 3 bases, with 18 bases separating them. The germline CDR1 and CDR2 sequences are SEHNR and FQNEAQ (reference sequence). This CDR3 region has 15 residues. The CDR3 sequence is CASETGYLRTDTQYF. The CDR3 bases are TGTGCCAGCGAAACAGGGTATCTTCGGACAGATACGCAGTATTTT.

V is TRBV29-1 and J is TRBJ1-2; no clear D gene. The CDR3 covers 9 residues. V dropped 3 bases and J dropped 6 bases, with 2 bases sitting between them. CDR1 and CDR2 (germline): SQVTM, ANQGSEA. CDR3 DNA: TGCAGCGTTGATGATGGCTACACCTTC. This sequence encodes CSVDDGYTF.

The V and J genes are TRBV30 and TRBJ2-1, with D hard to call. Germline-derived CDR1 and CDR2 are GTSNPN and SVGIG (reference sequence). The CDR3 runs 11 residues. The germline V and J ends were trimmed by 3 bases and 4 bases, with 4 bases remaining between them. The CDR3 coding sequence is TGTGCCTGGAGGGAGTACAATGAGCAGTTCTTC. Protein: CAWREYNEQFF.

The V gene is TRBV7-9, the J gene TRBJ2-2; 8 positions match TRBD2. CDR1 is SEHNR, CDR2 FQNEAQ, per germline (reference sequence). The CDR3 contains 18 residues. J gave up 4 bases and V 7 bases, and 17 bases lay outside the gene matches. This chain's CDR3 is CASTVLASGSVGTGELFF. The CDR3 coding sequence is TGTGCCAGCACGGTATTAGCCAGCGGGAGCGTCGGCACCGGGGAGCTGTTTTTT.

V and J are TRBV7-9 and TRBJ1-2; the match to TRBD1 covers 7 bases. V was pared by 4 bases and J by 1 base, with 6 bases of the junction left unmatched. This CDR3 is built from 15 residues. Germline values: CDR1 SEHNR, CDR2 FQNEAQ (reference sequence). CDR3 sequence: CASSSGQAINYGYTF. CDR3 DNA sequence: TGTGCCAGCAGCTCAGGACAGGCCATTAACTATGGCTACACCTTC.

The J gene is TRBJ1-1, the V gene TRBV12-3 or TRBV12-4, with TRBD1 matching 10 bases. J was trimmed by 8 bases and V by 5 bases; bases with no gene match: 8. This CDR3 spans 14 amino acids. CDR3 protein: CASSTAGTGEEAFF. CDR3 in DNA: TGTGCCAGCAGTACCGCCGGGACAGGGGAAGAAGCTTTCTTT.